The 30 T cell receptor beta chains listed next were all sequenced from one sample in a study of spatial heterogeneity in lung cancer. TCRdb called the 5' RACE reads again in MiXCR, with one record for every CDR3 protein. Of approximately 25,000 distinct CDR3 sequences in the sample, around 3.2% were seen once. The time point was: sample taken at primary tumor resection. Sequencing used PBMCs, obtained at surgery. The receptors were gathered from a female donor with early-stage non-small cell lung cancer.

This clonotype came up many times. This rearrangement joins TRBV24-1 to TRBJ2-5; D unclear. The CDR3 extends over 12 amino acids. V dropped 2 bases and J dropped 3 bases, with 3 bases sitting between them. The germline gives CDR1 KGHDR, CDR2 SFDVKD. The CDR3 DNA reads as TGTGCCACCAGTGATTCGGAAGAGACCCAGTACTTC. The encoded protein is CATSDSEETQYF.

This clonotype occurred many times. The chain is built from TRBV7-2 and TRBJ2-1; 10 nucleotides align to TRBD2. With V trimmed by 5 bases and J by 5 bases, 9 bases remained unmatched. The germline V gene encodes CDR1 SGHTA and CDR2 FQGNSA. The CDR3 totals 16 residues. The CDR3 loop reads CASSRQGLASDNEQFF. In DNA, the CDR3 is TGTGCCAGCAGCCGCCAGGGACTAGCGAGTGACAATGAGCAGTTCTTC. Together with reference TRBV7-2 and TRBJ2-1, the CDR3 gives the full variable domain: GAGVSQSPSNKVTEKGKDVELRCDPISGHTALYWYRQSLGQGLEFLIYFQGNSAPDKSGLPSDRFSAERTGGSVSTLTIQRTQQEDSAVYLCASSRQGLASDNEQFFGPGTRLTVL.

V gene TRBV12-3 or TRBV12-4 combines with J gene TRBJ1-5; the D gene is possibly TRBD1 (6 bases). Trimming left V 1 base short and J 2 bases short, with 12 bases between. The CDR3 runs 16 residues. The CDR3 DNA sequence: TGTGCCAGCAGTTTAGGGCAGGGGAGCGGCAATCAGCCCCAGCATTTT. Its protein product is CASSLGQGSGNQPQHF.

This clonotype was counted ten times or more. V and J are TRBV3-1 and TRBJ1-2; 9 nucleotides agree with TRBD1. Germline CDR1 is LGHDT and CDR2 is YNNKEL (reference sequence). The CDR3 extends over 18 amino acids. V trimming: 2 bases; J trimming: 6 bases; junction bases outside the gene matches: 16. The CDR3 bases are TGTGCCAGCAGCCAAATTGGCGGGACAGGGTGGCAATTCGATGGCTACACCTTC. Translated: CASSQIGGTGWQFDGYTF.

At least ten counts were recorded for this clonotype. This chain connects TRBV20-1 to TRBJ2-7; TRBD2 matches 14 bases. CDR1 and CDR2 (germline): DFQATT, SNEGSKA (reference sequence). The CDR3 sequence is 17 residues long. V gave up 4 bases and J gave up 4 bases; unmatched junction bases: 12. The CDR3 bases are TGCAGTGCTAACCAACCGGGGACTAGCGGGAGCAATTACGAGCAGTACTTC. It yields the protein CSANQPGTSGSNYEQYF.

This clonotype appeared many times. The chain recombines TRBV5-1 with TRBJ2-2; D is unclear. The V gene's germline CDR1 is SGHRS and CDR2 YFSETQ. The CDR3 runs to 14 residues. Trimming took 4 bases from V and 6 from J, leaving 13 bases between them. CDR3 nucleotides: TGCGCCAGCAGCGATCAGCCTATTCCCGGGGAGCTGTTTTTT. Its protein is CASSDQPIPGELFF.

This clonotype was counted many times. The gene calls are TRBV20-1 and TRBJ2-1; no definite D call. This CDR3 has 12 amino acids. Germline CDR1 DFQATT, CDR2 SNEGSKA (reference sequence). Trimming stripped 2 bases from V and 10 bases from J, with 12 bases between. CDR3 DNA: TGCAGTGCTAGACTAGATCTTCGCGAGCAGTTCTTC. It encodes CSARLDLREQFF.

This clonotype appeared many times. The CDR3 nucleotides read TGTGCCAGCAGCCAAGAAGGCGGGAGGCACACCGGGGAGCTGTTTTTT. Protein: CASSQEGGRHTGELFF. The chain recombines TRBV4-2 with TRBJ2-2, with 8 bases fitting TRBD2. The CDR3 has 16 amino acids. Germline V lookup: CDR1 LGHNA, CDR2 YNFKEQ. Trimming took 0 bases from V and 3 from J; bases not matched to a gene: 3.

The table lists this clonotype with many counts. This sequence joins TRBV28 and TRBJ2-2; D is uncertain. CDR1 MDHEN and CDR2 SYDVKM come from the germline V gene. The CDR3 spans 18 residues. Trimming pared 5 bases from V and 0 bases from J, leaving 19 bases between. CDR3 nucleotides: TGTGCCAGCAGTCCTCAGACCAAGCGAAGCGCGAACACCGGGGAGCTGTTTTTT. Its protein is CASSPQTKRSANTGELFF.

This clonotype was counted ten times or more. The chain is built from TRBV7-9 and TRBJ1-1, with a tentative D call TRBD1 (5 bases). Germline V gene sequence: CDR1 SEHNR, CDR2 FQNEAQ (reference sequence). This CDR3 is built from 17 residues. V was trimmed by 4 bases and J by 5 bases, leaving 23 bases between them. CDR3 amino acids: CASSSGRDGGIWTEAFF. The CDR3 DNA is TGTGCCAGCAGCTCGGGTAGGGACGGGGGAATTTGGACTGAAGCTTTCTTT.

This rearrangement joins TRBV6-1 to TRBJ2-5; weak D call: TRBD2 (5 bases). V shed 0 bases and J shed 10 bases, with 15 bases lying between them. The CDR3 runs to 14 residues. Looked up from germline, CDR1 is MNHNS and CDR2 is SASEGT. CDR3 in amino acids: CASSEAIGRRNQYF. CDR3 nucleotide sequence: TGTGCCAGCAGTGAAGCGATCGGTCGGAGGAACCAGTACTTC.

This clonotype has ten or more counts. The chain combines TRBV13 with TRBJ2-7, with 8 positions matching TRBD2. From germline, CDR1 is PRHDT and CDR2 FYEKMQ (reference sequence). The length of the CDR3 is 15 residues. J was trimmed by 7 bases and V by 4 bases; bases with no gene match: 12. The CDR3: CASSSSTGGPREQYF. The CDR3 nucleotides read TGTGCCAGCAGCTCCTCGACGGGAGGGCCGAGGGAGCAGTACTTC.

This clonotype has a count of ten or more. This chain joins TRBV9 and TRBJ2-7; no clear D gene. Germline-derived CDR1 and CDR2 are SGDLS and YYNGEE. The CDR3 covers 14 residues. With 0 bases removed from V and 6 bases from J, the gap between germline ends came to 13 bases. CDR3 bases: TGTGCCAGCAGCGTAGCTCTGGGTACTATCGAGCAGTACTTC. Translation: CASSVALGTIEQYF.

This clonotype was seen at least ten times. The chain recombines TRBV6-2 or TRBV6-3 with TRBJ2-7; a weak D match, TRBD1 (5 bases). The V gene's germline CDR1 is MNHEY and CDR2 SVGEGT. The V end lost 0 bases, the J end lost 5 bases, and 8 bases lay between the germline ends. The CDR3 is made up of 13 amino acids. CDR3 coding DNA: TGTGCCAGCAGTTACTCCGCCAGGGACGAGCAGTACTTC. This translates into CASSYSARDEQYF.

This clonotype has ten or more counts. The chain uses TRBV11-2 and TRBJ2-1; 8 nucleotides match TRBD1. The CDR3 extends over 15 amino acids. The germline V gene encodes CDR1 SGHAT and CDR2 FQNNGV. Trimming removed 2 bases from V and 13 bases from J; junction bases left unmatched: 13. CDR3 amino acids: CASSLSLGLQGGQFF. CDR3 DNA sequence: TGTGCCAGCAGCTTATCCCTGGGGTTACAGGGGGGCCAGTTCTTC.

This clonotype appeared many times. The rearrangement joins TRBV12-3 or TRBV12-4 to TRBJ2-4; 14 positions match TRBD2. The trim removed 5 bases at V and 6 bases at J, leaving 12 bases unmatched. The CDR3 totals 18 residues. The CDR3 nucleotides are TGTGCCAGCAGTCACTGGGGACTAGCGGGAGCGGGTGGAAACATTCAGTACTTC. This gives the protein CASSHWGLAGAGGNIQYF.

This clonotype was seen at least ten times. The V and J genes are TRBV5-1 and TRBJ2-5; D perhaps matches TRBD1 (5 bases). V dropped 3 bases and J dropped 2 bases, with 11 bases sitting between them. CDR1 and CDR2 from the germline V gene are SGHRS and YFSETQ. The CDR3 spans 14 residues. The CDR3 loop is CASSSTQGQETQYF. CDR3 bases: TGCGCCAGCAGCTCAACCCAGGGACAAGAGACCCAGTACTTC.

This clonotype was detected ten times or more. V usage is TRBV11-1 and J usage is TRBJ2-1; D unclear. From germline, CDR1 is SGHAT and CDR2 FQDESV (reference sequence). There are 12 residues in the CDR3. Trimming removed 2 bases at V and 7 bases at J, with 6 bases between. CDR3 in amino acids: CASSLNRNEQFF. Here the CDR3 DNA reads TGTGCCAGCAGCTTAAATCGGAATGAGCAGTTCTTC. Together with reference TRBV11-1 and TRBJ2-1, the CDR3 gives the full variable domain: EAEVAQSPRYKITEKSQAVAFWCDPISGHATLYWYRQILGQGPELLVQFQDESVVDDSQLPKDRFSAERLKGVDSTLKIQPAELGDSAMYLCASSLNRNEQFFGPGTRLTVL.

This clonotype has a count of ten or more. J is TRBJ1-6 and V is TRBV12-3 or TRBV12-4; D remains ambiguous. This CDR3 comprises 17 residues. V lost 3 bases, J lost 7 bases, and 19 bases lay in between. Here the CDR3 DNA reads TGTGCCAGCAGTTTGTCGGTTGGGAGAATGATGAATTCACCCCTCCACTTT. Its protein product is CASSLSVGRMMNSPLHF.

This clonotype has a count of ten or more. The rearrangement uses TRBV5-1 and TRBJ1-5, with TRBD1 identical over 8 bases. V lost 0 bases and J lost 3; bases outside the gene matches: 2. The CDR3 spans 15 residues. The germline gives CDR1 SGHRS, CDR2 YFSETQ. CDR3 in amino acids: CASSLGTGYNQPQHF. As DNA, the CDR3 is TGCGCCAGCAGCTTGGGGACAGGGTACAATCAGCCCCAGCATTTT.

The sample holds many counts of this clonotype. The chain is built from TRBV9 and TRBJ2-7, with 10 bases aligning to TRBD2. This CDR3 is built from 14 residues. Germline CDR1 and CDR2: SGDLS and YYNGEE. Trimming at V came to 3 bases and at J to 2 bases, leaving 2 bases not matched to a gene. The CDR3, as DNA: TGTGCCAGCAGCGCGAGCGGGAGGGCCTACGAGCAGTACTTC. Translated: CASSASGRAYEQYF.

This clonotype was observed at least ten times. This chain joins TRBV10-1 and TRBJ2-3, with unresolved D. The V gene lost 8 bases and the J gene lost 0 bases, with 12 bases spanning the gap. The CDR3 is made up of 14 amino acids. Germline assignment: CDR1 WNHNN and CDR2 SYGVQD (reference sequence). The CDR3 DNA is TGCGCCAGCTCCGAAAGTCAGAGCACAGATACGCAGTATTTT. Protein sequence: CASSESQSTDTQYF.

This clonotype came up many times. The chain recombines TRBV11-3 with TRBJ2-1; 10 nucleotides align to TRBD2. Germline assignment: CDR1 SGHNT and CDR2 YENEEA. The J segment lost 8 bases and the V segment lost 1 base, leaving 5 bases of the junction unmatched. The CDR3 is 15 amino acids. DNA for the CDR3: TGTGCCAGCAGCTTAGTCCCTAGCGGGAGCGATGAGCAGTTCTTC. Translating it yields CASSLVPSGSDEQFF.

Many counts were recorded for this clonotype. This rearrangement joins TRBV20-1 to TRBJ2-1, with 8 bases aligning to TRBD2. The trim removed 6 bases at V and 2 bases at J, leaving 6 bases unmatched. Germline CDR1 is DFQATT and CDR2 is SNEGSKA (reference sequence). The CDR3 covers 14 residues. The CDR3 DNA is TGCAGTGCAAAAGTAGCGGGAACCTACAATGAGCAGTTCTTC. It yields the protein CSAKVAGTYNEQFF.

This clonotype was counted ten times or more. The J gene is TRBJ1-1, the V gene TRBV7-9; the D gene is possibly TRBD1 (6 bases). The germline V gene encodes CDR1 SEHNR and CDR2 FQNEAQ (reference sequence). The CDR3 contains 12 residues. V lost 4 bases and J 5 bases, leaving 8 bases between the germline ends. Here the CDR3 DNA reads TGTGCCAGCAGCTACAGGGCGACTGAAGCTTTCTTT. Protein product: CASSYRATEAFF.

A few counts support this clonotype. This rearrangement joins TRBV27 to TRBJ2-4, with D hard to call. Germline V gene data show CDR1 as MNHEY and CDR2 as SMNVEV (reference sequence). V was clipped by 4 bases and J by 0 bases, with 10 bases between them. The CDR3 is made up of 15 amino acids. CDR3 loop: CASSSNFLAKNIQYF. The CDR3 coding sequence is TGTGCCAGCAGTTCAAACTTTCTAGCCAAAAACATTCAGTACTTC.

This clonotype occurred many times. This chain uses TRBV28 with TRBJ1-2; D possibly corresponds to TRBD1 (5 bases). The V gene's germline CDR1 is MDHEN and CDR2 SYDVKM. Between the trimmed V and J ends, which lost 4 bases and 5 bases, there was a span of 8 bases. The CDR3 extends over 12 amino acids. CDR3 amino acids: CASSSRGYGYTF. The DNA of the CDR3 is TGTGCCAGCAGTTCAAGGGGTTATGGCTACACCTTC.

This clonotype has ten or more counts. The chain links TRBV12-3 or TRBV12-4 to TRBJ2-7; D not resolved. The V gene lost 1 base and the J gene lost 1 base, with 5 bases spanning the gap. The CDR3 loop spans 13 amino acids. The CDR3 nucleotides are TGTGCCAGCAGTTTAGACATATCCTACGAGCAGTACTTC. Protein: CASSLDISYEQYF.

This clonotype has at least ten counts. This chain links TRBV19 with TRBJ2-1; 8 positions match TRBD2. The ends lost 9 bases at V and 0 bases at J; junction bases unmatched: 7. CDR1 is LNHDA and CDR2 is SQIVND in the germline V gene (reference sequence). CDR3 length: 15 amino acids. The CDR3 spells CASSATSDSYNEQFF. CDR3 bases: TGTGCCAGCTCCGCGACTAGCGACTCCTACAATGAGCAGTTCTTC.

In its sample, this clonotype was seen many times. For the CDR3, the DNA is TGCGCCAGCAGCTTAGGGGGCGCACCCTATGGCTACACCTTC. Translation: CASSLGGAPYGYTF. This chain uses TRBV5-1 with TRBJ1-2; the match to TRBD1 covers 7 bases. CDR1 and CDR2 from the germline V gene are SGHRS and YFSETQ. The CDR3 is 14 amino acids. V was clipped by 2 bases and J by 4 bases; unmatched bases: 5.